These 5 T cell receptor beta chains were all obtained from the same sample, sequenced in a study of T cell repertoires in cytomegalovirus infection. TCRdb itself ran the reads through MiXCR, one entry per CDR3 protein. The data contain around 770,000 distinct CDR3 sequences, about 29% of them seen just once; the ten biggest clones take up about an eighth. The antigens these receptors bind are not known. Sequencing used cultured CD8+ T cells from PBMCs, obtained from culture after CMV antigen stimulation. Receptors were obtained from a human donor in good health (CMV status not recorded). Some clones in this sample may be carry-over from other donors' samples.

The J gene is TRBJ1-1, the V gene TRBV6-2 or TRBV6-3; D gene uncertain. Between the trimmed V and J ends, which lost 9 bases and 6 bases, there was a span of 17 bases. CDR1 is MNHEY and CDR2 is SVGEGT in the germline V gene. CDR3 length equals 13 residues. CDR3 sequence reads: CARSTLPVPEAFF. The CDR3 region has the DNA TGTGCCAGAAGCACATTACCTGTTCCTGAAGCTTTCTTT.

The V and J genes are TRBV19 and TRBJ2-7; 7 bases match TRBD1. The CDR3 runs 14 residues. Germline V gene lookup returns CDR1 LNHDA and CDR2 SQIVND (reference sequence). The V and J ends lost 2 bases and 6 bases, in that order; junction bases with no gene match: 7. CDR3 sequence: CASSISYRGGEQYV. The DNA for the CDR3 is TGTGCCAGTAGTATATCATACAGGGGCGGCGAGCAGTACGTC.

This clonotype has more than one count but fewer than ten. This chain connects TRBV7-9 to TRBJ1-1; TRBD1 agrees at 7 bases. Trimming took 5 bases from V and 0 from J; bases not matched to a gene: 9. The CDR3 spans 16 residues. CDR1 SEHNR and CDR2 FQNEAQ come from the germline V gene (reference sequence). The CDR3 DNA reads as TGTGCCAGCAGCCCCCCCCCAGGGGGAGTGAACACTGAAGCTTTCTTT. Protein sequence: CASSPPPGGVNTEAFF.

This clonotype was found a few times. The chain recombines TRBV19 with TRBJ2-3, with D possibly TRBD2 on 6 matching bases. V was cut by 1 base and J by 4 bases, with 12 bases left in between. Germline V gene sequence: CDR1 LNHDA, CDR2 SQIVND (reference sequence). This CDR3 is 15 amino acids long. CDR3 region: CASSIAGRWSDTQYF. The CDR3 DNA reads TGTGCCAGTAGTATAGCGGGGAGGTGGTCAGATACGCAGTATTTT.

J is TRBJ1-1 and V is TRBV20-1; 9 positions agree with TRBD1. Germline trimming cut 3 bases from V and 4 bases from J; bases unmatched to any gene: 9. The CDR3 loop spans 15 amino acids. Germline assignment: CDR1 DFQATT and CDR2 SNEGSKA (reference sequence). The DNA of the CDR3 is TGCAGTGCTAGTGAAGGGGACAGGGAGGGCACTGAAGCTTTCTTT. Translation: CSASEGDREGTEAFF.